The 7 T cell receptor beta chains in this list originate from one sample, sequenced in a study of blood T cell repertoires in COVID-19. Only in-frame clones appear in the TCRdb table, and some are missing; sequencing was by immunoSEQ multiplex PCR. The table lists around 250,000 clones, 70% to 85% of them singletons. The sample was peripheral blood. The source is an elderly woman with acute or convalescent COVID-19.

The rearrangement uses TRBV19 and TRBJ2-2, with TRBD1 as a possible D gene (6 bases). The CDR3 is 16 amino acids. Germline V gene lookup returns CDR1 LNHDA and CDR2 SQIVND (reference sequence). V was trimmed by 5 bases and J by 3 bases, leaving 16 bases between them. CDR3 region: CASSLSRTADTGELFF. For the CDR3, the DNA is TGTGCCAGTAGTCTCTCCCGGACAGCCGACACCGGGGAGCTGTTTTTT. Filled out from reference TRBV19 and TRBJ2-2, the complete variable domain reads DGGITQSPKYLFRKEGQNVTLSCEQNLNHDAMYWYRQDPGQGLRLIYYSQIVNDFQKGDIAEGYSVSREKKESFPLTVTSAQKNPTAFYLCASSLSRTADTGELFFGEGSRLTVL.

The gene calls are TRBV28 and TRBJ2-1; D is unclear. V lost 6 bases and J 9 bases, leaving 9 bases between the germline ends. In germline, CDR1 is MDHEN, CDR2 SYDVKM. CDR3 length: 11 amino acids. The CDR3 is CASSSTSEQFF. Written as DNA, the CDR3 is TGTGCCAGCAGCTCCACTTCTGAGCAGTTCTTC.

J is TRBJ1-3 and V is TRBV28, with D unclear. The CDR3 has 13 amino acids. Trimming shortened V by 2 bases and J by 6 bases, and 8 bases separated the two germline ends. CDR1 is MDHEN and CDR2 is SYDVKM in the germline V gene. The CDR3, as DNA: TGTGCCAGCAGTTTACCCCGTGTAAACACCATATATTTT. The encoded protein is CASSLPRVNTIYF.

This clone was seen once. The rearrangement uses TRBV20-1 and TRBJ1-1; D is possibly TRBD1 (6 bases). This CDR3 has 14 amino acids. Looked up from germline, CDR1 is DFQATT and CDR2 is SNEGSKA (reference sequence). Trimming pared 4 bases from V and 1 base from J, leaving 13 bases between. In nucleotides, the CDR3 is TGCAGTGCTATTGACAGGACTAAGAACACTGAAGCTTTCTTT. Its translation: CSAIDRTKNTEAFF.

The genes are TRBV7-9 and TRBJ1-5; possibly TRBD1 for D (5 bases). CDR3 length equals 15 residues. The germline V gene encodes CDR1 SEHNR and CDR2 FQNEAQ (reference sequence). V lost 1 base to trimming and J lost 0 bases, with 7 bases between them. The CDR3 protein is CASSLGGNSNQPQHF. CDR3 DNA: TGTGCCAGCAGCTTAGGGGGCAATAGCAATCAGCCCCAGCATTTT.

The chain is built from TRBV5-4 and TRBJ2-7; D not resolved. V lost 4 bases, J lost 2 bases, and 16 bases lay in between. CDR1 is SGHNT and CDR2 is YYREEE in the germline V gene (reference sequence). The CDR3 covers 15 residues. In nucleotides, the CDR3 is TGTGCCAGCAGCGTTGACACCGCCCCTACCTACGAGCAGTACTTC. Its protein product is CASSVDTAPTYEQYF.

This rearrangement joins TRBV10-1 to TRBJ1-5; TRBD1 aligns across 10 bases. The V segment lost 8 bases and the J segment 4 bases; nucleotides outside the gene matches: 8. CDR1 is WNHNN and CDR2 is SYGVQD in the germline V gene (reference sequence). The CDR3 is 15 residues long. CDR3 sequence reads: CASRPGQGQNQPQHF. The DNA for the CDR3 is TGCGCCAGCCGCCCGGGACAGGGGCAAAATCAGCCCCAGCATTTT.